The 22 T cell receptor beta chains below all came from one sample that was sequenced in a study of T cell responses to AZD1222 COVID-19 vaccine. The data were produced by immunoSEQ multiplex PCR, yet TCRdb's version contains in-frame clones alone and is incomplete. The table lists about 83,000 clones, around nine tenths of them singletons. This specimen was peripheral blood, taken on day 0 of MenACWY control vaccination. Source of these receptors: an adult in good health.

This clone was counted between two and nine times. The chain's CDR3 is CASSQMAASGANVLTF. The CDR3 region has the DNA TGTGCCAGCAGCCAAATGGCAGCGTCTGGGGCCAACGTCCTGACTTTC. The rearrangement joins TRBV7-3 to TRBJ2-6; D is unresolved. V lost 5 bases and J 1 base, leaving 12 bases between the germline ends. Germline V gene sequence: CDR1 SGHTA, CDR2 FQGTGA. The CDR3 runs to 16 residues.

The sample holds a few counts of this clone. The V and J genes are TRBV28 and TRBJ1-2; D remains ambiguous. V was pared by 3 bases and J by 1 base, with 12 bases between. Germline V gene lookup returns CDR1 MDHEN and CDR2 SYDVKM. CDR3 size: 15 residues. The CDR3 loop is CASSFTGEGNYGYTF. The CDR3 coding sequence is TGTGCCAGCAGTTTCACTGGGGAGGGTAACTATGGCTACACCTTC.

The chain is built from TRBV4-3 and TRBJ2-7, with 9 bases fitting TRBD2. Germline V gene lookup returns CDR1 LGHNA and CDR2 YSLEER. J gave up 6 bases and V 3 bases, and 6 bases lay outside the gene matches. This CDR3 is built from 14 residues. The CDR3 coding sequence is TGCGCCAGCAGCCAGCGGGAGGGTTCGGGCGAGCAGTACTTC. Amino acids: CASSQREGSGEQYF.

The J gene is TRBJ1-4, the V gene TRBV30; TRBD1 agrees at 7 bases. This CDR3 comprises 16 residues. The germline gives CDR1 GTSNPN, CDR2 SVGIG (reference sequence). V lost 3 bases, J lost 2 bases, and 9 bases stayed unmatched. CDR3 residues: CAWRQQQGFTNEKLFF. Here the CDR3 DNA reads TGTGCCTGGAGACAACAACAGGGGTTCACTAATGAAAAACTGTTTTTT.

The chain recombines TRBV3-1 (or the pseudogene TRBV3-2) with TRBJ2-1, with 8 nucleotides matching TRBD2. This CDR3 spans 15 amino acids. After removal of 5 bases from V and 8 bases from J, the junction contained 11 bases not matched to a gene. From germline, CDR1 is LGHDT and CDR2 YNNKEL (reference sequence). The CDR3 nucleotides read TGTGCCAGCAGCACTGGAGGACTAGCCGGGGATGAGCAGTTCTTC. Protein sequence: CASSTGGLAGDEQFF.

This rearrangement joins TRBV4-1 to TRBJ1-5; D not resolved. Trimming removed 0 bases at V and 4 bases at J, with 16 bases between. The CDR3 runs 17 residues. Germline V gives CDR1 MGHRA, CDR2 YSYEKL. CDR3 sequence (DNA): TGCGCCAGCAGCCAAGAACTAGGCCGTTCGTGGAATCAGCCCCAGCATTTT. Its protein is CASSQELGRSWNQPQHF.

J is TRBJ2-3 and V is TRBV7-9, with TRBD1 as a possible D gene (6 bases). The CDR3 is 11 residues long. V was pared by 8 bases and J by 8 bases, with 11 bases between. Germline V gene data show CDR1 as SEHNR and CDR2 as FQNEAQ (reference sequence). CDR3 DNA sequence: TGTGCCAGCCGACTGGGGGCTACGCAGTATTTT. The encoded protein is CASRLGATQYF.

The V gene is TRBV19, the J gene TRBJ2-1; D uncertain. V was pared by 0 bases and J by 6 bases, with 3 bases between. CDR1 and CDR2 (germline): LNHDA, SQIVND (reference sequence). There are 12 residues in the CDR3. The chain's CDR3 is CASSIDGNEQFF. In DNA, the CDR3 is TGTGCCAGTAGTATAGACGGCAATGAGCAGTTCTTC.

This chain connects TRBV12-3 or TRBV12-4 to TRBJ2-7; tentative D call: TRBD1 (6 bases). V was pared by 4 bases and J by 5 bases, with 12 bases between. The CDR3 consists of 13 residues. CDR3 in amino acids: CASSSRNRDEQYF. The CDR3 region has the DNA TGTGCCAGCAGTTCTCGAAACAGGGACGAGCAGTACTTC.

The chain recombines TRBV24-1 with TRBJ2-7; 7 nucleotides align to TRBD2. Germline CDR1 and CDR2: KGHDR and SFDVKD. With 5 bases clipped from V and 3 bases from J, the junction kept 3 bases outside the gene matches. The CDR3 runs 13 residues. Here the CDR3 DNA reads TGTGCCACCAGTGGGGGAGGGCGCTACGAGCAGTACTTC. The encoded protein is CATSGGGRYEQYF.

This clone was recorded a few times. This chain links TRBV27 with TRBJ1-3, with no clear D. Trimming took off 8 bases at V and 0 bases at J, with 14 bases between the two ends. Per the germline V gene, CDR1 is MNHEY and CDR2 is SMNVEV (reference sequence). CDR3 size: 15 residues. In nucleotides, the CDR3 is TGTGCCAGCCGGATGGACGGTACCTCTGGAAACACCATATATTTT. Translating it yields CASRMDGTSGNTIYF.

The rearrangement joins TRBV4-3 to TRBJ2-6, with TRBD2 matching 8 bases. V dropped 5 bases and J dropped 0; count of bases not matched to a gene: 3. Per germline, CDR1 LGHNA and CDR2 YSLEER. The CDR3 extends over 16 amino acids. DNA of the CDR3: TGCGCCAGCAGCAAAGCGGGAGACTCTGGGGCCAACGTCCTGACTTTC. Protein sequence: CASSKAGDSGANVLTF.

The chain carries TRBV5-1 and TRBJ1-3; D may be TRBD1 (5 bases). The CDR3 has 14 amino acids. Trimming took off 4 bases at V and 3 bases at J, with 11 bases between the two ends. Germline V gene lookup returns CDR1 SGHRS and CDR2 YFSETQ. CDR3 DNA sequence: TGCGCCAGCAGCCCCGGGACCGGTGGAAACACCATATATTTT. It specifies CASSPGTGGNTIYF.

This CDR3 reads CASSFTYEQYF. The CDR3 DNA sequence: TGTGCCAGCAGCTTCACGTACGAGCAGTACTTC. The chain carries TRBV7-2 and TRBJ2-7; no firm D call. The CDR3 is 11 amino acids. Per germline, CDR1 SGHTA and CDR2 FQGNSA. Trimming removed 3 bases at V and 4 bases at J, with 4 bases between.

The CDR3 loop reads CASSPRLAGAREQYF. CDR3 sequence (DNA): TGTGCCAGCAGCCCCCGACTAGCGGGAGCACGGGAGCAGTACTTC. This chain joins TRBV9 and TRBJ2-7, with 12 bases matching TRBD2. This CDR3 is 15 amino acids long. The V gene's germline CDR1 is SGDLS and CDR2 YYNGEE. V shed 4 bases, J shed 7 bases, and the junction held 9 bases outside the gene matches.

V and J are TRBV7-9 and TRBJ2-7; 7 positions match TRBD1. CDR1 is SEHNR, CDR2 FQNEAQ, per germline (reference sequence). The CDR3 contains 13 residues. V gave up 5 bases and J gave up 3 bases; unmatched junction bases: 4. For the CDR3, the DNA is TGTGCCAGCAGCCCGGGACAGAACTACGAGCAGTACTTC. It yields the protein CASSPGQNYEQYF.

The gene calls are TRBV7-2 and TRBJ1-1; D perhaps matches TRBD1 (5 bases). Germline assignment: CDR1 SGHTA and CDR2 FQGNSA. This CDR3 is built from 17 residues. Trimming shortened V by 0 bases and J by 0 bases, and 14 bases separated the two germline ends. CDR3 in DNA: TGTGCCAGCAGCTTAGCTCTACGGGGCCCGATGAACACTGAAGCTTTCTTT. Its protein is CASSLALRGPMNTEAFF.

This chain uses TRBV24-1 with TRBJ1-1; TRBD1 might be the D (6 bases). The CDR3 is 14 residues long. V shed 0 bases and J shed 4 bases, with 8 bases lying between them. Per germline, CDR1 KGHDR and CDR2 SFDVKD. The CDR3 DNA reads TGTGCCACCAGTGATTTGGTAGGGGGCACTGAAGCTTTCTTT. Translated, it gives CATSDLVGGTEAFF.

This rearrangement joins TRBV30 to TRBJ2-7, with TRBD2 as a possible D gene (6 bases). Germline V gene sequence: CDR1 GTSNPN, CDR2 SVGIG (reference sequence). This CDR3 spans 14 amino acids. V was shortened by 3 bases and J by 1 base, with 13 bases between the two germline ends. The CDR3 nucleotides read TGTGCCTGGAGCTCAGGTGGGGGGTCCTACGAGCAGTACTTC. As protein: CAWSSGGGSYEQYF.

This chain uses TRBV7-2 with TRBJ1-1; D call uncertain. The CDR3 loop spans 13 amino acids. CDR1 is SGHTA and CDR2 is FQGNSA in the germline V gene. V was trimmed by 3 bases and J by 5 bases, leaving 10 bases between them. CDR3: CASSLGGETEAFF. Written as DNA, the CDR3 is TGTGCCAGCAGCTTGGGCGGGGAAACTGAAGCTTTCTTT. Looking up the rest from reference TRBV7-2 and TRBJ1-1 gives the full variable domain: GAGVSQSPSNKVTEKGKDVELRCDPISGHTALYWYRQSLGQGLEFLIYFQGNSAPDKSGLPSDRFSAERTGGSVSTLTIQRTQQEDSAVYLCASSLGGETEAFFGQGTRLTVV.

This clone showed up just once. V usage is TRBV9 and J usage is TRBJ2-5, with D hard to call. The CDR3 is 17 residues long. V lost 0 bases, J lost 2 bases, and 17 bases lay in between. CDR1 SGDLS and CDR2 YYNGEE come from the germline V gene. For the CDR3, the DNA is TGTGCCAGCAGCGTAGGGGCGGCGTCAGGTGGGCAAGAGACCCAGTACTTC. It specifies CASSVGAASGGQETQYF. Combining the CDR3 with reference TRBV9 and TRBJ2-5 gives the whole variable domain DSGVTQTPKHLITATGQRVTLRCSPRSGDLSVYWYQQSLDQGLQFLIQYYNGEERAKGNILERFSAQQFPDLHSELNLSSLELGDSALYFCASSVGAASGGQETQYFGPGTRLLVL.

V and J are TRBV2 and TRBJ1-6; 8 nucleotides match TRBD1. V lost 6 bases to trimming and J lost 8 bases; unmatched junction nucleotides: 9. CDR1 and CDR2 (germline): SNHLY, FYNNEI. This CDR3 has 15 amino acids. This CDR3 reads CASSILRDRYSPLHF. The DNA for the CDR3 is TGTGCCAGCAGCATTCTACGGGACAGGTATTCACCCCTCCACTTT.